This T cell receptor (beta chain) was recovered during a study of CD4 T cells in relation to SARS-CoV-2 and coronaviruses. Study conclusions and caveats: Each donor contributed either pre-pandemic or post-infection samples, not both.

Before the COVID-19 pandemic, during about 2011-2019, CD4+ T cells were taken from unexposed donors. CD4+ T cells were isolated from the cells after 10 days of culture. Between the trimmed V and J ends, which lost 0 bases and 2 bases, there was a span of 13 bases. The CDR3 is made up of 16 amino acids. Germline CDR1 and CDR2: SGHRS and YFSETQ. Sequencing was performed with immunoSEQ multiplex PCR; in TCRdb, only in-frame clones are kept and a portion is missing. Of 25,000 or so clones detected, over 60% appear once; the ten largest clones hold roughly 21%. This clone was observed a single time. Its specificity is not known.

This receptor was identified in a human donor in good health. Sample: CD4+ T cells from PBMCs, cultured in vitro. The rearrangement links TRBV5-1 to TRBJ2-3; D gene unclear. CDR3 sequence (DNA): TGCGCCAGCAGCTTGGATCCCCGCTCTTCCACAGATACGCAGTATTTT. It translates to CASSLDPRSSTDTQYF. Complete variable domain (other parts from reference TRBV5-1 and TRBJ2-3): KAGVTQTPRYLIKTRGQQVTLSCSPISGHRSVSWYQQTPGQGLQFLFEYFSETQRNKGNFPGRFSGRQFSNSRSEMNVSTLELGDSALYLCASSLDPRSSTDTQYFGPGTRLTVL.